A selection of T cell receptor beta chains follows, all from one sample in a study of T-cell memory formation after mild COVID-19. One entry per CDR3 protein results from TCRdb running MiXCR on the 5' RACE reads. The sample holds 290,000 or so distinct CDR3 sequences, just under 20% seen once. The sequenced material came from PBMCs or a T cell subset sorted from them (not recorded which). These receptors all come from a man between 18 and 29 years old who had mild COVID-19 (a few samples of this study predate the infection). Cell type and time point are not known. The CDR3 runs from the conserved cysteine through the conserved F or W.

CSGGGFGYTF	TRBJ1-2	TRBV20-1
CASSLKGENQPQHF	TRBJ1-5	TRBV7-9
CASRVRDRGNYGYTF	TRBJ1-2	TRBV21-1
CASSAQGIGNTIYF	TRBJ1-3	TRBV9
CASTVGTEDQPQHF	TRBJ1-5	TRBV2
CASSQSFRPDEQFF	TRBJ2-1	TRBV4-3
CASSSRTAQETQYF	TRBJ2-5	TRBV7-9
CASSPDTSRETQYF	TRBJ2-5	TRBV5-1
CAVNRGPNSPLHF	TRBJ1-6	TRBV10-3
CASSHTSGQGYEQYF	TRBJ2-7	TRBV4-1
CASSLYDSTGELFF	TRBJ2-2	TRBV4-2
CASSDQGAYGYTF	TRBJ1-2	TRBV18
CASRGTGKWTQYF	TRBJ2-5	TRBV6-2/TRBV6-3
CASSRDLTGPETDTQYF	TRBJ2-3	TRBV12-3/TRBV12-4
CAGGGFSYNEQFF	TRBJ2-1	TRBV7-9
CASSSPGTGPGNTIYF	TRBJ1-3	TRBV28
CSARAGGDEQYF	TRBJ2-7	TRBV20-1
CSVRAAGDSSYEQYF	TRBJ2-7	TRBV20-1
CASSLDRVDDSPLHF	TRBJ1-6	TRBV5-1
CASSTRQGTYNEQFF	TRBJ2-1	TRBV19
CASRTGGSYGYTF	TRBJ1-2	TRBV2
CASSYRWQYEQFF	TRBJ2-1	TRBV6-5
CASTPLSKNIQYF	TRBJ2-4	TRBV7-9
CASSLVYGYTF	TRBJ1-2	TRBV7-8
CASSFAGGNTEAFF	TRBJ1-1	TRBV5-1
CASSQPGQGVGYTF	TRBJ1-2	TRBV3-1
CAISESSNTGELFF	TRBJ2-2	TRBV10-3
CASSLGIDTQYF	TRBJ2-3	TRBV7-2
CSLDRGPATEAFF	TRBJ1-1	TRBV29-1
CASSPEQGVGGYTF	TRBJ1-2	TRBV5-1
CASSLSLGPYQPQHF	TRBJ1-5	TRBV4-3
CASSSGARIYNSPLHF	TRBJ1-6	TRBV7-9
CASSRTVAARYF	TRBJ2-5	TRBV2
CASSDGESTDTQYF	TRBJ2-3	TRBV10-1
CASSITGARETQYF	TRBJ2-5	TRBV19
CSVVPGSGNTIYF	TRBJ1-3	TRBV29-1
CASSYSFFGQGTDTQYF	TRBJ2-3	TRBV6-5
CATSKEAIGAGELFF	TRBJ2-2	TRBV15
CASSQDLSGGYTF	TRBJ1-2	TRBV4-1
CASSHLTSGGPIAKNIQYF	TRBJ2-4	TRBV4-2
CASSSSRLAGNEQFF	TRBJ2-1	TRBV25-1
CASVMGLAGGKSYEQYF	TRBJ2-7	TRBV12-5
CASSEAKGTTNEKLFF	TRBJ1-4	TRBV2
CASSPGAEYNSPLHF	TRBJ1-6	TRBV7-9
CASSQRDRGGPEQYF	TRBJ2-7	TRBV3-1
CASRRGYGYTF	TRBJ1-2	TRBV12-3/TRBV12-4
CASSFRSVTSPTDTQYF	TRBJ2-3	TRBV12-3/TRBV12-4
CASAQQGKADTQYF	TRBJ2-3	TRBV12-5
CASSLDGDSEAFF	TRBJ1-1	TRBV7-7
CASRRGTSSGNTIYF	TRBJ1-3	TRBV12-3/TRBV12-4
CASSLPGPVYEQYF	TRBJ2-7	TRBV6-6
CASSAREGAYEQYF	TRBJ2-7	TRBV7-9
CASSLYPGGRGGTDTQYF	TRBJ2-3	TRBV7-6